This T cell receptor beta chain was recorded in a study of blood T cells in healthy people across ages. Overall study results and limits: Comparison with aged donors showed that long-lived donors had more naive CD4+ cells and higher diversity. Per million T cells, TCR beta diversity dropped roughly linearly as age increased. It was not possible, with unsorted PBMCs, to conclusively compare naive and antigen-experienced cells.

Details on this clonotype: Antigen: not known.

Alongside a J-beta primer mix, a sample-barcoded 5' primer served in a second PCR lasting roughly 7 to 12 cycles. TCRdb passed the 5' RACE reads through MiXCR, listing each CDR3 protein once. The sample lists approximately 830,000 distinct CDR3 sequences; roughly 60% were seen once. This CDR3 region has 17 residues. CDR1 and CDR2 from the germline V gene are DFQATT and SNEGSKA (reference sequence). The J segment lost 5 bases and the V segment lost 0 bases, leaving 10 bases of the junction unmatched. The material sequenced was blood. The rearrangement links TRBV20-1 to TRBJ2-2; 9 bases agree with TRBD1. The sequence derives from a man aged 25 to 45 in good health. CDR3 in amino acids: CSARDPSGQGRTGELFF. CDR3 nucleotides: TGCAGTGCTAGAGATCCGTCGGGACAGGGAAGGACCGGGGAGCTGTTTTTT.